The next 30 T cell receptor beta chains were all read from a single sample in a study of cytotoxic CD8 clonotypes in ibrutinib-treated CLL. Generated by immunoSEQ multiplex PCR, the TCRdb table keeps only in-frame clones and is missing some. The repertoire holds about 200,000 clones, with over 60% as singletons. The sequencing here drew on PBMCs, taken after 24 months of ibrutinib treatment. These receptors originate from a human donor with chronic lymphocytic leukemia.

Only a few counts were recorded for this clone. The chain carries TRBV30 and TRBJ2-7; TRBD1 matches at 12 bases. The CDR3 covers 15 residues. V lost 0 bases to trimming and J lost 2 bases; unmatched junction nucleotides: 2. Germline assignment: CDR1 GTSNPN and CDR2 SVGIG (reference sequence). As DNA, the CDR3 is TGTGCCTGGAGTGTAGGGGACAGGGGGCCCTACGAGCAGTACTTC. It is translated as CAWSVGDRGPYEQYF.

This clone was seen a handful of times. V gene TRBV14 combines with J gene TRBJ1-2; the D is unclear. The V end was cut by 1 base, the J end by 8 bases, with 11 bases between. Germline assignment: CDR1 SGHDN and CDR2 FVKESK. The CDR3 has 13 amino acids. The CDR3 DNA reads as TGTGCCAGCAGCCAAGCCCTCTATTTGGGCTACACCTTC. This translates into CASSQALYLGYTF. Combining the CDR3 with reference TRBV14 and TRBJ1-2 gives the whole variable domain EAGVTQFPSHSVIEKGQTVTLRCDPISGHDNLYWYRRVMGKEIKFLLHFVKESKQDESGMPNNRFLAERTGGTYSTLKVQPAELEDSGVYFCASSQALYLGYTFGSGTRLTVV.

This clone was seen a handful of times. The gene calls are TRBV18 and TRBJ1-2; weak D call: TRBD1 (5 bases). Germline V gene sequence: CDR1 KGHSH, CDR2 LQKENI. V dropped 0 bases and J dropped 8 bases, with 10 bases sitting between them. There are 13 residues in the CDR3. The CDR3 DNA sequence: TGTGCCAGCTCACCACCAGCGGGGGTCGGCTACACCTTC. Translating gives CASSPPAGVGYTF.

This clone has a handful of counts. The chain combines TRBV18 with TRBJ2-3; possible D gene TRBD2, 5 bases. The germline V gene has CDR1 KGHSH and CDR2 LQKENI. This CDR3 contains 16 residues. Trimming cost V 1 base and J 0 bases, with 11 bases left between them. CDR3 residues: CASSPREQRSTDTQYF. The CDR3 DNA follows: TGTGCCAGCTCACCACGGGAGCAAAGGAGCACAGATACGCAGTATTTT. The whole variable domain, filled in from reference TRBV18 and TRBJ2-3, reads NAGVMQNPRHLVRRRGQEARLRCSPMKGHSHVYWYRQLPEEGLKFMVYLQKENIIDESGMPKERFSAEFPKEGPSILRIQQVVRGDSAAYFCASSPREQRSTDTQYFGPGTRLTVL.

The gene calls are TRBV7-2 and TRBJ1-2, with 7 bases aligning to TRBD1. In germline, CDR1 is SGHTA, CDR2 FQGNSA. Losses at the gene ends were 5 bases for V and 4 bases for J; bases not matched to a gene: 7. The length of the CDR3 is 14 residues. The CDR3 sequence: CASSETGAGYGYTF. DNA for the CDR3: TGTGCCAGCAGCGAAACAGGGGCCGGCTATGGCTACACCTTC. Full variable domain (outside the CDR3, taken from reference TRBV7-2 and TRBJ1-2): GAGVSQSPSNKVTEKGKDVELRCDPISGHTALYWYRQSLGQGLEFLIYFQGNSAPDKSGLPSDRFSAERTGGSVSTLTIQRTQQEDSAVYLCASSETGAGYGYTFGSGTRLTVV.

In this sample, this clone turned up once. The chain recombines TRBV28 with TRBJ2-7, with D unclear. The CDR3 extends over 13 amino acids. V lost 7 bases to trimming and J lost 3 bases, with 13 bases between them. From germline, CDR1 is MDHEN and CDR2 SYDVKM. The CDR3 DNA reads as TGTGCCAGCACGGGTGGACGGATCTACGAGCAGTACTTC. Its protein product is CASTGGRIYEQYF.

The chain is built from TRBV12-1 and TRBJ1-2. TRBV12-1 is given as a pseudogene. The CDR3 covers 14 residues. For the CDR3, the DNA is TGTGCCAGCAGCTTTGCAGGGTTTAACTATGGCTACACCTTC. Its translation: CASSFAGFNYGYTF.

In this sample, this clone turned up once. The CDR3 coding sequence is TGCGCCAGCAGCTTGGCAGGCATAGGGCAAGAGACCCAGTACTTC. Translation gives CASSLAGIGQETQYF. V gene TRBV5-1 combines with J gene TRBJ2-5; D is unclear. Germline loops: CDR1 SGHRS, CDR2 YFSETQ. V dropped 0 bases and J dropped 2 bases, with 11 bases sitting between them. The CDR3 is 15 amino acids.

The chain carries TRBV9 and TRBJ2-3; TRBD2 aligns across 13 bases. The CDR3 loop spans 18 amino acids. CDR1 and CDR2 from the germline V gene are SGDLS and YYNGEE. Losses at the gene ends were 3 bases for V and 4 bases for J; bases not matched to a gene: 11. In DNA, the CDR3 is TGTGCCAGCAGCGCACGGACTAGCGGGAGTGCGACGGCAGATACGCAGTATTTT. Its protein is CASSARTSGSATADTQYF.

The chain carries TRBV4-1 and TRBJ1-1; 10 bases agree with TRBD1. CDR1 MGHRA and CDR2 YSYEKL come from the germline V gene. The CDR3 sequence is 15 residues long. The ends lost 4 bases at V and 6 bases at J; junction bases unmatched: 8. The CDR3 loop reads CASSPLDRGKAEAFF. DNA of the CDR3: TGCGCCAGCAGCCCTTTGGACAGGGGGAAGGCTGAAGCTTTCTTT.

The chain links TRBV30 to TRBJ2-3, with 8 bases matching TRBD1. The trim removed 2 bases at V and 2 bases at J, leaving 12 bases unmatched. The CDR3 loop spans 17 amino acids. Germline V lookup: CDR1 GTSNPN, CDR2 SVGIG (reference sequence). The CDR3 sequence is CAWSRTRTGHHTDTQYF. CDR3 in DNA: TGTGCCTGGAGTCGAACGAGGACAGGGCATCACACAGATACGCAGTATTTT.

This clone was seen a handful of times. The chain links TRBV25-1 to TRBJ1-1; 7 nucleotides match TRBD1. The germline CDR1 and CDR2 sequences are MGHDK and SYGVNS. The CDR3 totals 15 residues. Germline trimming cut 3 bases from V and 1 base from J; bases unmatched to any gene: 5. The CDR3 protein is CASSEWDRPNTEAFF. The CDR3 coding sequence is TGTGCCAGCAGTGAGTGGGACAGACCGAACACTGAAGCTTTCTTT.

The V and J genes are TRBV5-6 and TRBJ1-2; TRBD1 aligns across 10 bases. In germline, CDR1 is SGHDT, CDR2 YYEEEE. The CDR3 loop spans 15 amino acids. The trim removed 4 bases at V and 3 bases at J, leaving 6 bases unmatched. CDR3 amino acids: CASSHGTGAHYGYTF. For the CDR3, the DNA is TGTGCCAGCAGCCACGGGACAGGGGCTCACTATGGCTACACCTTC.

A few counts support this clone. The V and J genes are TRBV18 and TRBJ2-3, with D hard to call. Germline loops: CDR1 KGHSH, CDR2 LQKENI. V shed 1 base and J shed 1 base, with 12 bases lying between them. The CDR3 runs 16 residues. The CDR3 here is CASSPQWALGTDTQYF. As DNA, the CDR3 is TGTGCCAGCTCACCACAGTGGGCCCTAGGCACAGATACGCAGTATTTT. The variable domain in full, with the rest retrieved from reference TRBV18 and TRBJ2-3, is NAGVMQNPRHLVRRRGQEARLRCSPMKGHSHVYWYRQLPEEGLKFMVYLQKENIIDESGMPKERFSAEFPKEGPSILRIQQVVRGDSAAYFCASSPQWALGTDTQYFGPGTRLTVL.

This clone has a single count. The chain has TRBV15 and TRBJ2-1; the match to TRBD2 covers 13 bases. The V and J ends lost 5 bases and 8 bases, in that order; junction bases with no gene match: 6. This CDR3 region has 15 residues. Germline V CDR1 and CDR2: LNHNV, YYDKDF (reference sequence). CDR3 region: CATSLRGLAGYEQFF. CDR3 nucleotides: TGTGCCACCAGCCTCCGGGGACTAGCGGGATATGAGCAGTTCTTC. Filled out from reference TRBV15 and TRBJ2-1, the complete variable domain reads DAMVIQNPRYQVTQFGKPVTLSCSQTLNHNVMYWYQQKSSQAPKLLFHYYDKDFNNEADTPDNFQSRRPNTSFCFLDIRSPGLGDTAMYLCATSLRGLAGYEQFFGPGTRLTVL.

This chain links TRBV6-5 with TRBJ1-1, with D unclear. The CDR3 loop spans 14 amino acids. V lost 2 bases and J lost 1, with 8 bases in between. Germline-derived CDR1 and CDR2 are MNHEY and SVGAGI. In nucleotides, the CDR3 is TGTGCCAGCAGTTACGAACCTCAGAACACTGAAGCTTTCTTT. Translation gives CASSYEPQNTEAFF.

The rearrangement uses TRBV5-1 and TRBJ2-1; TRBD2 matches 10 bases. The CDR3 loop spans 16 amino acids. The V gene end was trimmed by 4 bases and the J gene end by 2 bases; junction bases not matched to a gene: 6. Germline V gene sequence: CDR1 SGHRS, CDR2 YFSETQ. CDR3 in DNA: TGCGCCAGCAGCCCAGCTAGCGGGAGCGCCTACAATGAGCAGTTCTTC. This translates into CASSPASGSAYNEQFF. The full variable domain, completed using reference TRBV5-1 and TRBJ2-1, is KAGVTQTPRYLIKTRGQQVTLSCSPISGHRSVSWYQQTPGQGLQFLFEYFSETQRNKGNFPGRFSGRQFSNSRSEMNVSTLELGDSALYLCASSPASGSAYNEQFFGPGTRLTVL.

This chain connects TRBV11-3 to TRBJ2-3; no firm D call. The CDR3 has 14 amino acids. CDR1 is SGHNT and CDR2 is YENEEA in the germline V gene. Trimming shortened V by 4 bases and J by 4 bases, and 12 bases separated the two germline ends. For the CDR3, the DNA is TGTGCCAGCAGCTCCTCAGTAAGGCCAGATACGCAGTATTTT. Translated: CASSSSVRPDTQYF.

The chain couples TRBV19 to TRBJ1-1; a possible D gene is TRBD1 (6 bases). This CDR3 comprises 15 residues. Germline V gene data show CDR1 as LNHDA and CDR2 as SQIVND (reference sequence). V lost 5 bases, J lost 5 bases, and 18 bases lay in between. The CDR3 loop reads CASSPLSGAKTEAFF. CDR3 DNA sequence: TGTGCCAGTAGTCCGCTTTCGGGGGCAAAGACTGAAGCTTTCTTT. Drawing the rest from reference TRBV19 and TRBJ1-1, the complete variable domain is DGGITQSPKYLFRKEGQNVTLSCEQNLNHDAMYWYRQDPGQGLRLIYYSQIVNDFQKGDIAEGYSVSREKKESFPLTVTSAQKNPTAFYLCASSPLSGAKTEAFFGQGTRLTVV.

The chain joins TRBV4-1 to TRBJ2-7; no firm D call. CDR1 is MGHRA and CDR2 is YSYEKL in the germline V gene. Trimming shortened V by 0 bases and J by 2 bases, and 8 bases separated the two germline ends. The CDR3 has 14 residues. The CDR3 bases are TGCGCCAGCAGCCAAGATGAGGTGCCCTACGAGCAGTACTTC. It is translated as CASSQDEVPYEQYF.

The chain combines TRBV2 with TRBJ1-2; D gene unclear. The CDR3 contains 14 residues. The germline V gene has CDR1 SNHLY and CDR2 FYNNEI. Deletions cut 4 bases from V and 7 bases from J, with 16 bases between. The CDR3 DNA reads TGTGCCAGCAGTGTATCGGGATATACCAGTGGCTACACCTTC. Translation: CASSVSGYTSGYTF.

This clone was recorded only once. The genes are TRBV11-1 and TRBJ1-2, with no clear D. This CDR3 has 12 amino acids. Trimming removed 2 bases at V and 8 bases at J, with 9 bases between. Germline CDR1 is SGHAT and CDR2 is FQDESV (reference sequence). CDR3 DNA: TGTGCCAGCAGCTTACAGACGGACGGCTACACCTTC. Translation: CASSLQTDGYTF.

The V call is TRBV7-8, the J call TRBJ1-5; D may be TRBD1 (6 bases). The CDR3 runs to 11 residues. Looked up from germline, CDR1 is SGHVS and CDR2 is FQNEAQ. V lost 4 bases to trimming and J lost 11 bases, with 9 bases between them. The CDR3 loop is CASSSGQSQHF. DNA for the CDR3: TGTGCCAGCAGCTCCGGACAGTCCCAGCATTTT.

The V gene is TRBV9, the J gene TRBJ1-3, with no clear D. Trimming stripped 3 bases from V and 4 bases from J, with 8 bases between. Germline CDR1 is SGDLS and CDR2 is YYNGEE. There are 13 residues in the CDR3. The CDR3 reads CASSENLGNTIYF. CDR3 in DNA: TGTGCCAGCAGCGAAAACCTAGGAAACACCATATATTTT.

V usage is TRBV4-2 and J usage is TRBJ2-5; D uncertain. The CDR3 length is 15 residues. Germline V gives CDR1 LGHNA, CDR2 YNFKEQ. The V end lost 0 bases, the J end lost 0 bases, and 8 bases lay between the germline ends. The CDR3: CASSQDRRNQETQYF. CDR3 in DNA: TGTGCCAGCAGCCAAGATCGGAGAAACCAAGAGACCCAGTACTTC.

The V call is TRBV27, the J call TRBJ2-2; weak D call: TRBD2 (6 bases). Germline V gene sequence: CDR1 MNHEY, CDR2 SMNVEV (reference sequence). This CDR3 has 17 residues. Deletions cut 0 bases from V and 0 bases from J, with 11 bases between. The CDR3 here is CASSLSVIAANTGELFF. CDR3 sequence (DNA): TGTGCCAGCAGTTTATCGGTGATAGCGGCGAACACCGGGGAGCTGTTTTTT.

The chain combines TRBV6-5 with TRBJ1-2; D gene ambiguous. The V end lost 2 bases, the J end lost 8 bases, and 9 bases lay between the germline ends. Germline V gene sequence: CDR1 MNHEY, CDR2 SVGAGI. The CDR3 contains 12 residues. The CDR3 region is CASSYGGLGYTF. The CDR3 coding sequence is TGTGCCAGCAGTTACGGAGGACTCGGCTACACCTTC.

CDR3 in amino acids: CAIGTTHNTGELFF. CDR3 nucleotide sequence: TGTGCCATCGGGACGACCCATAACACCGGGGAGCTGTTTTTT. The V gene is TRBV10-3, the J gene TRBJ2-2, with D tentatively TRBD1 or TRBD2 (5 bases each). V lost 8 bases and J lost 2, with 12 bases in between. The CDR3 is made up of 14 amino acids. Germline lookup yields CDR1 ENHRY and CDR2 SYGVKD.

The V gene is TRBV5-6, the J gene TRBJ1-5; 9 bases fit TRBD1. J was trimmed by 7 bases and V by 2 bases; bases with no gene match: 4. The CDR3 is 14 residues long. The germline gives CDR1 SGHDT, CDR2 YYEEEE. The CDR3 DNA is TGTGCCAGCAGCTTCCGGGACAGGGACCAGCCCCAGCATTTT. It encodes CASSFRDRDQPQHF.

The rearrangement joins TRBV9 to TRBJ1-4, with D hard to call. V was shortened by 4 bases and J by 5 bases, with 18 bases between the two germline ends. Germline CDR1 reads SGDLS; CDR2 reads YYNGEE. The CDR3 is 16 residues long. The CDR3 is CASSPDAADVNEKLFF. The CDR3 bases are TGTGCCAGCAGCCCGGACGCAGCCGATGTCAATGAAAAACTGTTTTTT.